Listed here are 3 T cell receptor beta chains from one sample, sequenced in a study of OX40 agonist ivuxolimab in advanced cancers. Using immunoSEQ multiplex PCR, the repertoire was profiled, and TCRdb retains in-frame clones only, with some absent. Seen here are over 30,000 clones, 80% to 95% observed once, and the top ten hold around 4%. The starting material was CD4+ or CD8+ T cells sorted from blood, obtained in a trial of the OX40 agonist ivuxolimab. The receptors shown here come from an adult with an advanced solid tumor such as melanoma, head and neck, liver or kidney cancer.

For the CDR3, the DNA is TGTGCCAGCACTACCTTACAGGACCACACTGAAGCTTTCTTT. It translates to CASTTLQDHTEAFF. V gene TRBV6-1 combines with J gene TRBJ1-1, with a tentative D call TRBD1 (5 bases). Germline V gene lookup returns CDR1 MNHNS and CDR2 SASEGT. This CDR3 comprises 14 residues. V was cut by 7 bases and J by 3 bases, with 15 bases left in between.

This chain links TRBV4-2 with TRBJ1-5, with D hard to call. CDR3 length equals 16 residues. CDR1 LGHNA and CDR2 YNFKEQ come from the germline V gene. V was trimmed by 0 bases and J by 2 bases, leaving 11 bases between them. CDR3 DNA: TGTGCCAGCAGCCAAGATAGGCTGTTGGGCAATCAGCCCCAGCATTTT. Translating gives CASSQDRLLGNQPQHF.

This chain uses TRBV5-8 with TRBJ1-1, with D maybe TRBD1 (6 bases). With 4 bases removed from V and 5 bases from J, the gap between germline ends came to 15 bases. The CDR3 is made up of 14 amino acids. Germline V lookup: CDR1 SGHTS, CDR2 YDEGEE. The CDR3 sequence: CASSATGRGTEAFF. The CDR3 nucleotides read TGTGCCAGCAGCGCTACAGGGAGAGGGACTGAAGCTTTCTTT.